The 13 T cell receptor beta chains reported below all come from one sample, sequenced in a study of HIV-infected patients and healthy controls. TCRdb independently ran MiXCR on the 5' RACE reads; one entry per CDR3 protein. The sample holds more than 15,000 distinct CDR3 sequences, approximately 18% seen once. The sequenced material came from CD8+ T cells from blood. The origin of the receptors is a human donor in good health.

The CDR3 sequence is CASTLGGADGYTF. CDR3 bases: TGTGCCAGCACCCTGGGGGGGGCGGATGGCTACACCTTC. The chain is built from TRBV6-6 and TRBJ1-2, with D tentatively TRBD1 (6 bases). CDR1 and CDR2 (germline): MNHNY, SVGAGI (reference sequence). The CDR3 length is 13 residues. The V end was cut by 7 bases, the J end by 6 bases, with 15 bases between.

This clonotype occurred many times. The gene calls are TRBV7-2 and TRBJ2-6, with unresolved D. Trimming took 10 bases from V and 2 from J, leaving 6 bases between them. This CDR3 is 12 amino acids long. CDR1 and CDR2 (germline): SGHTA, FQGNSA. The CDR3 reads CATQPGANVLTF. In DNA, the CDR3 is TGTGCCACCCAACCTGGGGCCAACGTCCTGACTTTC.

This clonotype was seen many times. The CDR3 region has the DNA TGTGCCAGCAGCAAGTGGGACAGGGACGAAAATACGCAGTATTTT. Protein product: CASSKWDRDENTQYF. V is TRBV7-9 and J is TRBJ2-3; 9 bases match TRBD1. V lost 5 bases to trimming and J lost 7 bases; unmatched junction nucleotides: 10. Germline loops: CDR1 SEHNR, CDR2 FQNEAQ (reference sequence). The CDR3 is 15 amino acids. Supplemented by reference TRBV7-9 and TRBJ2-3, the full variable domain reads DTGVSQNPRHKITKRGQNVTFRCDPISEHNRLYWYRQTLGQGPEFLTYFQNEAQLEKSRLLSDRFSAERPKGSFSTLEIQRTEQGDSAMYLCASSKWDRDENTQYFGPGTRLTVL.

The chain employs TRBV12-3 or TRBV12-4 and TRBJ2-7; 10 bases match TRBD1. The length of the CDR3 is 14 residues. With 5 bases clipped from V and 5 bases from J, the junction kept 6 bases outside the gene matches. The CDR3 loop reads CASSPGTGAHEQYF. DNA for the CDR3: TGTGCCAGCAGTCCCGGGACAGGGGCCCACGAGCAGTACTTC.

This clonotype was seen a handful of times. The chain recombines TRBV27 with TRBJ2-5; D gene uncertain. V was pared by 4 bases and J by 3 bases, with 12 bases between. Per germline, CDR1 MNHEY and CDR2 SMNVEV (reference sequence). This CDR3 contains 14 residues. Written as DNA, the CDR3 is TGTGCCAGCAGTTCTTGGACCCAAAAAGAGACCCAGTACTTC. It is translated as CASSSWTQKETQYF.

This clonotype was counted at least ten times. V is TRBV19 and J is TRBJ2-7; TRBD1 matches 11 bases. This CDR3 comprises 14 residues. Germline CDR1 and CDR2: LNHDA and SQIVND (reference sequence). V was pared by 5 bases and J by 4 bases, with 4 bases of the junction left unmatched. The CDR3 sequence is CASSPGTGGYEQYF. The CDR3, as DNA: TGTGCCAGTAGTCCCGGGACAGGGGGATACGAGCAGTACTTC.

The chain has TRBV7-4 and TRBJ2-3, with D perhaps matching TRBD2 (6 bases). Trimming left V 5 bases short and J 2 bases short, with 8 bases between. Germline V lookup: CDR1 SGHVT, CDR2 SQSDAQ. The CDR3 has 13 residues. CDR3 amino acids: CASSRDSTDTQYF. The CDR3 nucleotides read TGTGCCAGCAGCCGGGACTCCACAGATACGCAGTATTTT. Using reference TRBV7-4 and TRBJ2-3 for the parts outside the CDR3, the full variable domain is GAGVSQSPRYKVAKRGRDVALRCDSISGHVTLYWYRQTLGQGSEVLTYSQSDAQRDKSGRPSGRFSAERPERSVSTLKIQRTEQGDSAVYLCASSRDSTDTQYFGPGTRLTVL.

This clonotype was seen at least ten times. The gene calls are TRBV30 and TRBJ2-7, with TRBD2 identical over 11 bases. J gave up 5 bases and V 3 bases, and 9 bases lay outside the gene matches. The CDR3 consists of 15 residues. Germline V gives CDR1 GTSNPN, CDR2 SVGIG (reference sequence). CDR3 in amino acids: CAWRGLAGGGNEQYF. The DNA for the CDR3 is TGTGCCTGGAGGGGTCTAGCGGGAGGAGGGAACGAGCAGTACTTC.

The rearrangement uses TRBV6-2 or TRBV6-3 and TRBJ2-1, with TRBD2 identical over 13 bases. Germline lookup yields CDR1 MNHEY and CDR2 SVGEGT. The junction had 7 bases not matched to a gene; V was cut back by 0 bases and J by 8 bases. This CDR3 has 17 amino acids. The CDR3 DNA sequence: TGTGCCAGCAGTTACTCCTCACTAGCGGGGGGGCCGGATGAGCAGTTCTTC. It translates to CASSYSSLAGGPDEQFF.

This clonotype has only one observation. V gene TRBV10-3 combines with J gene TRBJ2-7; 13 bases are a match to TRBD2. Trimming removed 7 bases from V and 7 bases from J; junction bases left unmatched: 10. The CDR3 has 15 residues. CDR1 and CDR2 (germline): ENHRY, SYGVKD. CDR3 DNA: TGTGCCATCAAACTAGCGGGAGGGCCATGGGGAGAGCAGTACTTC. Translation: CAIKLAGGPWGEQYF.

This clonotype turned up a few times. The CDR3 coding sequence is TGTGCCAGCAGTTTACCCTGGGACGGCCAAGGCACTGAAGCTTTCTTT. Its protein is CASSLPWDGQGTEAFF. The chain recombines TRBV12-3 or TRBV12-4 with TRBJ1-1; a possible D gene is TRBD1 (5 bases). The CDR3 is made up of 16 amino acids. V lost 2 bases and J 4 bases, leaving 17 bases between the germline ends.

This clonotype has at least ten counts. This rearrangement joins TRBV24-1 to TRBJ2-5; D gene unclear. The V gene's germline CDR1 is KGHDR and CDR2 SFDVKD. V shed 3 bases and J shed 0 bases, with 4 bases lying between them. CDR3 length equals 13 residues. CDR3 DNA: TGTGCCACCAGTGATCTGTACCAAGAGACCCAGTACTTC. This translates into CATSDLYQETQYF.

This clonotype was seen repeatedly, ten times or more. The chain carries TRBV7-2 and TRBJ1-1; no definite D call. The CDR3 contains 13 residues. The germline V gene has CDR1 SGHTA and CDR2 FQGNSA. V shed 4 bases and J shed 0 bases, with 6 bases lying between them. The chain's CDR3 is CASSSYMNTEAFF. DNA of the CDR3: TGTGCCAGCAGCTCGTACATGAACACTGAAGCTTTCTTT.